The sequence of this T cell receptor (beta chain) was determined in a study of T cell repertoires in cytomegalovirus infection. Study-level background: Public TCR beta signatures indicated both CMV infection and matching HLA type.

V was clipped by 7 bases and J by 1 base, with 11 bases between them. This CDR3 is built from 14 residues. The germline V gene has CDR1 SNHLY and CDR2 FYNNEI. Each CDR3 protein gets one entry after TCRdb re-called the reads with MiXCR. The sample lists 400,000 or so distinct CDR3 sequences; roughly 20% were seen once. General study results and limits: The study found HLA-C-restricted CMV-specific TCR beta clonotypes dominating the ex vivo response. Cumulated frequencies of public TCR beta families served to identify carriers of CMV plus the relevant HLA.

With regard to this clonotype: What it recognizes is unknown.

The TCR originated in a human donor in good health (CMV status not recorded). Some clones in this sample may be carry-over from other donors' samples. The chain employs TRBV2 and TRBJ1-3; D is unclear. The specimen was PBMCs. The CDR3: CASKKGMSGNTIYF. CDR3 DNA sequence: TGTGCCAGCAAGAAAGGGATGTCTGGAAACACCATATATTTT. Full variable domain (rest looked up from reference TRBV2 and TRBJ1-3): EPEVTQTPSHQVTQMGQEVILRCVPISNHLYFYWYRQILGQKVEFLVSFYNNEISEKSEIFDDQFSVERPDGSNFTLKIRSTKLEDSAMYFCASKKGMSGNTIYFGEGSWLTVV.